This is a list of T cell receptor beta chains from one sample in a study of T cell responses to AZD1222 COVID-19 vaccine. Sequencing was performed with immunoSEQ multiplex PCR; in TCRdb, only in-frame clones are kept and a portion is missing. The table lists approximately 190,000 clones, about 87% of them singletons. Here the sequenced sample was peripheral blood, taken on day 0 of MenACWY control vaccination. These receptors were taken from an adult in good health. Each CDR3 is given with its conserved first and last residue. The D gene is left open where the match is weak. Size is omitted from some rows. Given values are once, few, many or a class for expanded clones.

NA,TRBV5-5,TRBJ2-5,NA,CASSLTPQETQYF,TGTGCCAGCAGCTTGACACCTCAAGAGACCCAGTACTTC
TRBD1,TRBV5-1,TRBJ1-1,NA,CASSRDRGNTEAFF,TGCGCCAGCAGCCGAGACAGGGGGAACACTGAAGCTTTCTTT
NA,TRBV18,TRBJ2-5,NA,CASSPPGLSETQYF,TGTGCCAGCTCACCGCCGGGACTCTCAGAGACCCAGTACTTC
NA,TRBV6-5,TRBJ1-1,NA,CASSWGRDTEAFF,TGTGCCAGCAGTTGGGGGCGGGACACTGAAGCTTTCTTT
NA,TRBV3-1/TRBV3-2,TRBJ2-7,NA,CASSPLSGGAVEQYF,TGTGCCAGCAGCCCTCTAAGTGGGGGGGCGGTCGAGCAGTACTTC
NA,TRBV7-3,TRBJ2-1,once,CASSLNVHNEQFF,TGTGCCAGCAGCTTAAATGTCCACAATGAGCAGTTCTTC
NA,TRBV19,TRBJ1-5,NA,CASSTTGNSNQPQHF,TGTGCCAGTAGTACAACAGGAAATAGCAATCAGCCCCAGCATTTT
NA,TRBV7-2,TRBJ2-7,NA,CASSWGTSSYEQYF,TGTGCCAGCAGCTGGGGGACATCCTCCTACGAGCAGTACTTC
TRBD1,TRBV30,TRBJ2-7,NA,CAWRFGQAYEQYF,TGTGCCTGGAGATTTGGACAGGCCTACGAGCAGTACTTC
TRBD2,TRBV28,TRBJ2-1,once,CASKMREGQSNEQFF,TGTGCCAGCAAAATGCGGGAGGGCCAGTCAAATGAGCAGTTCTTC
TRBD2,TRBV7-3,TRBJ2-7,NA,CASSLKASGSMYEQYF,TGTGCCAGCAGCTTAAAGGCTAGCGGGAGTATGTACGAGCAGTACTTC
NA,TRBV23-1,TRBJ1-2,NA,CASTQMGRDEGYTF,TGCGCCAGCACCCAAATGGGCAGGGATGAGGGCTACACCTTC
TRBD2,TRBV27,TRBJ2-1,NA,CASSPYGLAGANEQFF,TGTGCCAGCTCCCCATACGGACTAGCGGGAGCTAATGAGCAGTTCTTC
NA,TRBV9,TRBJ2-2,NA,CASSVQGHTGELFF,TGTGCCAGCAGCGTACAGGGGCACACCGGGGAGCTGTTTTTT
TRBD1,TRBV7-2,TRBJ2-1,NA,CASSLVPTGDEQFF,TGTGCCAGCAGCTTAGTCCCCACAGGGGATGAGCAGTTCTTC
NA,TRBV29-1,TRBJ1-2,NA,CSVEGAIYGYTF,TGCAGCGTTGAAGGGGCTATCTATGGCTACACCTTC
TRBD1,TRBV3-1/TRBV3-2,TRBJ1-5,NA,CASSLVHNRGFWQPQHF,TGTGCCAGCAGCCTAGTCCATAACAGGGGGTTTTGGCAGCCCCAGCATTTT
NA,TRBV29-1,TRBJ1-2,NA,CSVLLANYGYTF,TGCAGCGTGCTGTTAGCTAACTATGGCTACACCTTC
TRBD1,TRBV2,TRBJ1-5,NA,CASSPGQGAQPQHF,TGTGCCAGCAGCCCTGGACAGGGTGCCCAGCCCCAGCATTTT
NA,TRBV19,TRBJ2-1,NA,CASTNPTVPYNEQFF,TGTGCCAGTACCAACCCGACAGTACCCTACAATGAGCAGTTCTTC
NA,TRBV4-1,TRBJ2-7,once,CASSQTTSPYEQYF,TGCGCCAGCAGCCAAACGACAAGCCCCTACGAGCAGTACTTC
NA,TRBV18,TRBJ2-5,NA,CASSHRAQETQYF,TGTGCCAGCTCCCACAGGGCCCAAGAGACCCAGTACTTC
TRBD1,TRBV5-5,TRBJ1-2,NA,CASSLVGTGVKTF,TGTGCCAGCAGCTTGGTAGGGACAGGGGTTAAGACCTTC
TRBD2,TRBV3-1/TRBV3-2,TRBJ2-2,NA,CASSQAGGEVISFTGELFF,TGTGCCAGCAGCCAAGCGGGGGGAGAGGTTATCTCCTTCACCGGGGAGCTGTTTTTT
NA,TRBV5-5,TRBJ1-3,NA,CASSPDTDSGNTIYF,TGTGCCAGCAGCCCTGACACAGACTCTGGAAACACCATATATTTT
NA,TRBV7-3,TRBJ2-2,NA,CASSSRSSGKGTELFF,TGTGCCAGCAGCTCGAGATCCTCCGGAAAAGGAACGGAGCTGTTTTTT
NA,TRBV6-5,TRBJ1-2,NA,CASSYSSGHYGYTF,TGTGCCAGCAGTTACTCATCTGGGCACTATGGCTACACCTTC
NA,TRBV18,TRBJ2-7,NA,CASSPLSQGPYEQYF,TGTGCCAGCTCACCATTATCTCAGGGTCCCTACGAGCAGTACTTC
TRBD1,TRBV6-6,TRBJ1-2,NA,CATGTGGYGYTF,TGTGCCACCGGGACAGGAGGCTATGGCTACACCTTC
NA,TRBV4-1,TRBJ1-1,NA,CASSQDGYAFTLNTEAFF,TGCGCCAGCAGCCAAGATGGGTATGCTTTTACTCTGAACACTGAAGCTTTCTTT
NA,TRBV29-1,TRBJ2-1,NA,CSSGRLAGDNEQFF,TGCAGCTCGGGGCGGCTAGCAGGCGACAATGAGCAGTTCTTC
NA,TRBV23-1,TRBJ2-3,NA,CASSDVAGRTDTQYF,TGCGCCAGCAGTGACGTGGCGGGAAGGACAGATACGCAGTATTTT
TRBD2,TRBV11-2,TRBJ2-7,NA,CASSRLAGGHEQYF,TGTGCCAGCAGCCGATTAGCGGGGGGGCATGAGCAGTACTTC
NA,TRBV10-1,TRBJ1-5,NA,CASSDMRGNQPQHF,TGCGCCAGCAGTGACATGCGGGGCAATCAGCCCCAGCATTTT
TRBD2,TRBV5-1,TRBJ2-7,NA,CASRGLAGSYEQYF,TGCGCCAGCAGAGGACTAGCGGGATCCTACGAGCAGTACTTC
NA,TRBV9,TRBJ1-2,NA,CASSGTRPLDGDFTF,TGTGCCAGCAGCGGAACCCGACCTCTTGACGGAGACTTCACCTTC
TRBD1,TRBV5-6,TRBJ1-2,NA,CASSRGDSLVYGYTF,TGTGCCAGCAGCCGAGGGGACAGCCTAGTCTATGGCTACACCTTC
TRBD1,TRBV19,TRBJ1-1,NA,CASSIGQGTEAFF,TGTGCCAGTAGTATTGGACAGGGGACCGAAGCTTTCTTT
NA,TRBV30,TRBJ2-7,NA,CAWTRVGGYEQYF,TGTGCCTGGACCCGAGTCGGGGGATACGAGCAGTACTTC
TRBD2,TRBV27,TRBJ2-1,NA,CASSYGSSGYNEQFF,TGTGCCAGCAGTTACGGGTCTAGCGGTTACAATGAGCAGTTCTTC
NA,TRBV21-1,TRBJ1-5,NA,CASSIGQTYSNQPQHF,TGTGCCAGCAGCATCGGACAGACCTATAGCAATCAGCCCCAGCATTTT
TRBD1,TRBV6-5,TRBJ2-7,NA,CASRGTGTYEQYF,TGTGCCAGCAGGGGGACAGGGACCTACGAGCAGTACTTC
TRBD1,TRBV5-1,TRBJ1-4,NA,CASSPSRDRATNEKLFF,TGCGCCAGCAGCCCGTCCCGGGACAGAGCAACTAATGAAAAACTGTTTTTT
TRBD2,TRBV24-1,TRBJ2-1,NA,CATSDPLSGGPYNEQFF,TGTGCCACCAGTGACCCTCTTAGCGGGGGGCCCTACAATGAGCAGTTCTTC
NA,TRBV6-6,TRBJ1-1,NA,CASSYSGVGGAEAFF,TGTGCCAGCAGTTACTCGGGGGTTGGCGGGGCTGAAGCTTTCTTT
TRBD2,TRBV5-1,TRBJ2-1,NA,CASSLIGRAENEQFF,TGCGCCAGCAGCTTGATCGGGAGGGCGGAAAATGAGCAGTTCTTC
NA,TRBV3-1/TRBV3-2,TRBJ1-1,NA,CASSQVGGTAEAFF,TGTGCCAGCAGCCAAGTCGGGGGGACGGCTGAAGCTTTCTTT
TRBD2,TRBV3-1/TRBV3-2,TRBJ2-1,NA,CASSLLTSGTYNEQFF,TGTGCCAGCAGCCTTCTGACTAGCGGGACCTACAATGAGCAGTTCTTC
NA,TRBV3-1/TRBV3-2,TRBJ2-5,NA,CASSQESPPETQYF,TGTGCCAGCAGCCAAGAATCCCCCCCTGAGACCCAGTACTTC
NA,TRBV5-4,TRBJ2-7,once,CASSLALAGADSYEQYF,TGTGCCAGCAGCTTGGCCTTGGCGGGGGCGGACTCCTACGAGCAGTACTTC
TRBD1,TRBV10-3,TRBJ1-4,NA,CAIKGGSDEKLFF,TGTGCCATCAAAGGGGGCAGTGATGAAAAACTGTTTTTT
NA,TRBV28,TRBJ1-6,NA,CASGRGRTNYNSPLHF,TGTGCCAGCGGCAGAGGCAGGACGAACTATAATTCACCCCTCCACTTT
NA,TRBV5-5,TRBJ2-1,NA,CASSLLADYNEQFF,TGTGCCAGCAGCTTATTAGCGGACTACAATGAGCAGTTCTTC
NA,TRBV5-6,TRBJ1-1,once,CASSLGNGVPNTEAFF,TGTGCCAGCAGCTTGGGGAATGGGGTCCCGAACACTGAAGCTTTCTTT
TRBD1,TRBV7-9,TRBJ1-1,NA,CATRTGRFGALSEAFF,TGTGCCACCCGGACAGGGAGGTTCGGCGCCCTTTCGGAAGCTTTCTTT
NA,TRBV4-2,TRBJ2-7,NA,CASSLGTGNPTAEQYF,TGTGCCAGCAGCCTGGGGACCGGGAACCCTACCGCCGAGCAGTACTTC
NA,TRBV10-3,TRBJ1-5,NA,CAISPTTNQPQHF,TGTGCCATCAGCCCGACCACAAATCAGCCCCAGCATTTT